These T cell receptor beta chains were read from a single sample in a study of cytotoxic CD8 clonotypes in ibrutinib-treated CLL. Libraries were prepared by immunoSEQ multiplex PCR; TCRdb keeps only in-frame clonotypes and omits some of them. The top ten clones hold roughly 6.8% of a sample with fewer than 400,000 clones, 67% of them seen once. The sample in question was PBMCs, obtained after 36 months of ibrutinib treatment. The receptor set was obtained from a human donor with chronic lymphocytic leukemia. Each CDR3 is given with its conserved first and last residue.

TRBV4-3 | CASSQGRSGWGPYNEQFF
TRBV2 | CASSDWSRAFKNSPLHF
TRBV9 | CASSSLWDGNTIYF
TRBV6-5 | CASTPWEGGEQYF
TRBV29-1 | CSVKRTGSSTDTQYF
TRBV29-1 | CSVWAGGGHPYEQYF
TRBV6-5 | CASSYSRVPGEQFF
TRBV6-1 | CASSLAGAQETQYF
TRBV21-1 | CASSKGGLYGYTF
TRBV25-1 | CASSEREGGVYGYTF
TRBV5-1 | CASSSGTSTNEQYF
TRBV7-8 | CASSLRTEAGSPLHF
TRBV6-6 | CASSTGVANSPLHF